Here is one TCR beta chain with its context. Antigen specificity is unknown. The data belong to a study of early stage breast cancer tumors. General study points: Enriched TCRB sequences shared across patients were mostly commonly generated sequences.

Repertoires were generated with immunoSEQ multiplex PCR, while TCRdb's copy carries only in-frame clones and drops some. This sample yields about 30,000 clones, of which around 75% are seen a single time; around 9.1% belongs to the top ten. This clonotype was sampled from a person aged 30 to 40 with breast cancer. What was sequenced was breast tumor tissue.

The CDR3: CASSQGPSTGELFF. The CDR3 bases are TGTGCCAGCAGCCAAGGGCCGAGCACCGGGGAGCTGTTTTTT. The V call is TRBV14, the J call TRBJ2-2; D ambiguous. The CDR3 consists of 14 residues. Germline V gives CDR1 SGHDN, CDR2 FVKESK. Trimming removed 1 base from V and 4 bases from J, with 7 bases in between.